These T cell receptor beta chains were read from a single sample in a study of spatial heterogeneity in lung cancer. MiXCR, run by TCRdb on the 5' RACE reads, gives a single entry per CDR3 protein. Altogether over 2,500 distinct CDR3 sequences are present, approximately 2.9% being singletons, with the ten largest covering 20% to 25%. This material consisted of normal lung tissue next to the tumor, taken at surgery. These receptors came from a male donor with early-stage non-small cell lung cancer. The conserved cysteine and the conserved F or W are not part of the CDR3 here.

v_gene: TRBV7-9; j_gene: TRBJ2-5; CDR3aa: ASSLGGVWGETQY
v_gene: TRBV20-1; j_gene: TRBJ1-1; CDR3aa: SAREDMNTEAF
v_gene: TRBV27; j_gene: TRBJ2-7; CDR3aa: ASSLSIGPYEQY
v_gene: TRBV2; j_gene: TRBJ1-5; CDR3aa: ASRGGQLNQPQH
v_gene: TRBV27; j_gene: TRBJ2-7; CDR3aa: ASSIQQGVSYEQY
v_gene: TRBV5-1; j_gene: TRBJ1-5; CDR3aa: ASSFGQGQPQH
v_gene: TRBV20-1; j_gene: TRBJ2-3; CDR3aa: SARDAGGSADTQY
v_gene: TRBV6-2/TRBV6-3; j_gene: TRBJ1-4; CDR3aa: ASTSLDRGYEKLF
v_gene: TRBV20-1; j_gene: TRBJ2-3; CDR3aa: SARHPRMRGPTDTQY
v_gene: TRBV7-3; j_gene: TRBJ2-1; CDR3aa: ASSLTVDNEQF
v_gene: TRBV7-9; j_gene: TRBJ1-1; CDR3aa: ASSFRDSATEAF
v_gene: TRBV7-2; j_gene: TRBJ2-1; CDR3aa: ASSPRGGATYNEQF
v_gene: TRBV20-1; j_gene: TRBJ1-2; CDR3aa: SARGTAGQGISGYT
v_gene: TRBV6-2/TRBV6-3; j_gene: TRBJ1-5; CDR3aa: ASRNGGDQPQH
v_gene: TRBV4-1; j_gene: TRBJ2-3; CDR3aa: ASSGTSGGRTDTQY
v_gene: TRBV29-1; j_gene: TRBJ2-2; CDR3aa: SVERTNTGELF
v_gene: TRBV7-6; j_gene: TRBJ2-5; CDR3aa: ASSLGVTQETQY
v_gene: TRBV29-1; j_gene: TRBJ1-1; CDR3aa: SVEEVAMNTEAF
v_gene: TRBV6-1; j_gene: TRBJ1-6; CDR3aa: ASSESPDSPLH
v_gene: TRBV19; j_gene: TRBJ2-5; CDR3aa: ASSMERMETQY
v_gene: TRBV29-1; j_gene: TRBJ2-1; CDR3aa: SVEDLGSSYEQF
v_gene: TRBV18; j_gene: TRBJ1-1; CDR3aa: ASSLTDRGYTEAF
v_gene: TRBV28; j_gene: TRBJ1-1; CDR3aa: ASRSLGTF
v_gene: TRBV28; j_gene: TRBJ2-2; CDR3aa: ASSFQREPGELF
v_gene: TRBV19; j_gene: TRBJ2-2; CDR3aa: ASSPALPYTGELF
v_gene: TRBV2; j_gene: TRBJ1-1; CDR3aa: ASSVGEAF
v_gene: TRBV28; j_gene: TRBJ2-7; CDR3aa: ASRPAPSYEQY
v_gene: TRBV6-6; j_gene: TRBJ2-7; CDR3aa: ASSYLGADTYEQY
v_gene: TRBV7-2; j_gene: TRBJ1-1; CDR3aa: ASSPRRAEAF
v_gene: TRBV13; j_gene: TRBJ1-2; CDR3aa: ASSLGTGNYGYT
v_gene: TRBV29-1; j_gene: TRBJ2-5; CDR3aa: SVEGLAGAGQETQY
v_gene: TRBV6-1; j_gene: TRBJ2-2; CDR3aa: ASSEGRGVVF
v_gene: TRBV7-2; j_gene: TRBJ2-1; CDR3aa: ASSLVRLAGGPEQF
v_gene: TRBV9; j_gene: TRBJ2-3; CDR3aa: ASSVRRTGGEDTQY
v_gene: TRBV4-3; j_gene: TRBJ2-2; CDR3aa: ASSQRKGPYTGELF
v_gene: TRBV4-1; j_gene: TRBJ2-5; CDR3aa: ASSRTSGGDQETQY
v_gene: TRBV6-2/TRBV6-3; j_gene: TRBJ1-5; CDR3aa: ASSLGLRGPNQPQH
v_gene: TRBV6-2/TRBV6-3; j_gene: TRBJ1-1; CDR3aa: ASTSPTPNTEAF
v_gene: TRBV9; j_gene: TRBJ1-1; CDR3aa: ASRGGAGNTEAF
v_gene: TRBV2; j_gene: TRBJ2-5; CDR3aa: ASKRGAGETQY
v_gene: TRBV3-1; j_gene: TRBJ1-2; CDR3aa: ASSQERDSYT
v_gene: TRBV5-6; j_gene: TRBJ1-3; CDR3aa: ASSFQVLGNTIY
v_gene: TRBV20-1; j_gene: TRBJ1-1; CDR3aa: SARRWDGLNTEAF
v_gene: TRBV7-2; j_gene: TRBJ1-6; CDR3aa: ASSLDAGDNSPLH
v_gene: TRBV7-4; j_gene: TRBJ2-1; CDR3aa: ASSLASGRNSEQF
v_gene: TRBV28; j_gene: TRBJ1-2; CDR3aa: ASSLPANYGYT
v_gene: TRBV5-1; j_gene: TRBJ1-2; CDR3aa: ASSSEDRAVYGYT
v_gene: TRBV7-9; j_gene: TRBJ1-4; CDR3aa: ASSSYRGREKLF
v_gene: TRBV4-3; j_gene: TRBJ2-7; CDR3aa: ASSQGTSGTYEQY
v_gene: TRBV29-1; j_gene: TRBJ1-4; CDR3aa: SGRTGAGEKLF
v_gene: TRBV6-5; j_gene: TRBJ1-1; CDR3aa: ASSPQGDTEAF
v_gene: TRBV4-3; j_gene: TRBJ1-2; CDR3aa: ASSQGGRRHDYT
v_gene: TRBV6-5; j_gene: TRBJ2-1; CDR3aa: ASSYSGANEQF
v_gene: TRBV12-3/TRBV12-4; j_gene: TRBJ1-6; CDR3aa: ASSFRGAPLH